This record looks at one TCR beta chain sequence and its context. This clone's antigen is unknown. No clone much larger than this one lies a single base away; base qualities are absent. The sample's time point, from its label and the paper: baseline before first vaccination. Vaccinee samples came from UK trials COV001 and COV002, including a single-blind randomized controlled phase 2/3 trial of AZD1222 (ChAdOx1 nCoV-19) in healthy adults. For TCRbeta chain sequencing, PBMC samples were collected from trial participants at day 0 and at day 28 after the second dose. CDR1 and CDR2, per the germline V gene (reference sequence), are LNHDA and SQIVND. The CDR3 starts with the cysteine, ends with the phenylalanine, and has 16 residues. The sequence is cut down to CDR3 DNA, 48 bases in frame from base 1. For this chain, trimming is 1 base at the V end and 3 bases at the J end, and the number of junction bases without a gene match is 8.

This specimen comes from a study of T cell responses to AZD1222 COVID-19 vaccine (dated by TCRdb to the early 2020s). For the wider study: AZD1222 recipients with second doses at about 4 weeks or about 12 weeks were pooled, because spike-specific TCR depth and breadth did not differ between schedules. A total of about 240 trial participants underwent TCR sequencing, of whom 207 received two doses of AZD1222 and about 26 received two doses of the MenACWY control vaccine. Trial participants were enrolled into age subgroups of 18-55, 56-69 and 70-plus years, which contained 148, 28 and 57 TCR-sequenced participants, respectively. The paper as a whole reports these results and caveats: Conclusions about previously exposed vaccinees were limited because only a handful of AZD1222 recipients were SARS-CoV-2 seropositive at baseline. The whole spike protein was spanned by vaccine-associated CD4 TCRs, and dominant responses were seen in regions 160-218 and 743-854. Epitopes outside the regions mutated in the B.1.351 and B.1.1.7 variants were reportedly recognized by nearly half of the unique spike-specific TCRs. The 56-69-year group was small, and its depth increase did not reach significance, likely because of low power. No day 14 peak-response samples were available, so repertoires were characterized only after the peak T cell response. Participants were mostly white British and included more females than males, and it was suggested by the authors that clonal diversity may have been underestimated. Spike-specific TCR breadth and depth rose significantly after two AZD1222 doses compared with day 0 and with MenACWY recipients.

The CDR3 regions of human TCRbeta chains were subjected to immunosequencing. Per the source publication's procedure: TCRs in the repertoires were matched against a reference library of SARS-CoV-2-specific TCRs that had been generated with the MIRA antigen-specificity platform. Breadth was defined as the fraction of unique TCRs that were SARS-CoV-2-associated. Depth was defined as the fraction of total T cells that were SARS-CoV-2-associated. Using the MIRA data, every spike-specific TCR was mapped to the spike region that the TCR reacted to and assigned to either a CD4 or a CD8 class. Log10-transformed breadth and depth values were compared by one-way ANOVA with Sidak's multiple comparisons tests. The source is immuneACCESS, and TCRdb retained only in-frame sequences with V and J called. Part of the clones is not carried over; for the studies checked, unresolved V genes explain less than half of this, and the remainder is unexplained. V and J calls and clone size are copied from that table; D and trimming were computed from the DNA. The sample yields fewer than 120,000 clones; 85% to 95% were counted once. The ten biggest clones cover over 6.5% of the sample.

This TCR was sampled from an adult in good health. The material was peripheral blood, obtained on day 0 of AZD1222 vaccination. The chain is made from TRBV19 and TRBJ1-1, with 7 junctional bases fitting TRBD1. CDR3 reads: CASSIGQGEKDTEAFF. The DNA sequence reads TGTGCCAGTAGTATAGGACAGGGTGAGAAAGACACTGAAGCTTTCTTT.